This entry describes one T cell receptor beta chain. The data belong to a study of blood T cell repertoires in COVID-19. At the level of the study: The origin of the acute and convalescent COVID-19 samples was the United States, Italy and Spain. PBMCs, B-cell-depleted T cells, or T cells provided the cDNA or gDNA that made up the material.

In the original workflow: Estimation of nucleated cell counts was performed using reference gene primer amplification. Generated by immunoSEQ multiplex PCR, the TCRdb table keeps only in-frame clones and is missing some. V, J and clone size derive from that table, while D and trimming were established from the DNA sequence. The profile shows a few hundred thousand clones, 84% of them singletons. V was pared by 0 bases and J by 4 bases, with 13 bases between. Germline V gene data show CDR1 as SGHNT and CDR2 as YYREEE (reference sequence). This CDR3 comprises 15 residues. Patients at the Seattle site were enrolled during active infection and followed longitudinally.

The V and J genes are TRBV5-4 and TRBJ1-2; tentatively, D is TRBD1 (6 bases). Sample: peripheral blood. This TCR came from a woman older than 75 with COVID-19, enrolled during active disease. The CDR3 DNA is TGTGCCAGCAGCTTGGGACAGGAAGTGAGCTATGGCTACACCTTC. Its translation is CASSLGQEVSYGYTF.